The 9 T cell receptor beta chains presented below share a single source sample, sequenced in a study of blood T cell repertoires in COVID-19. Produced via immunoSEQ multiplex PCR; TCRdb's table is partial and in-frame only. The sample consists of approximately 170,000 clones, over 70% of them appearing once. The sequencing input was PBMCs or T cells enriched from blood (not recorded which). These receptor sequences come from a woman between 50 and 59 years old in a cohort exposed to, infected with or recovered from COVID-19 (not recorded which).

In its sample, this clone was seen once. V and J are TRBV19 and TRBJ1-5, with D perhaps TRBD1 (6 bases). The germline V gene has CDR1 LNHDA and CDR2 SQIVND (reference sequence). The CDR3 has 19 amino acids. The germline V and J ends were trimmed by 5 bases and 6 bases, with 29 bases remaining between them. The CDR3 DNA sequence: TGTGCCAGTAGTTCTAAAAAAGACTCACTATACAGGGAGAGTCAGCCCCAGCATTTT. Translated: CASSSKKDSLYRESQPQHF. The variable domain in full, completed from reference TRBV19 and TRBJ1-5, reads DGGITQSPKYLFRKEGQNVTLSCEQNLNHDAMYWYRQDPGQGLRLIYYSQIVNDFQKGDIAEGYSVSREKKESFPLTVTSAQKNPTAFYLCASSSKKDSLYRESQPQHFGDGTRLSIL.

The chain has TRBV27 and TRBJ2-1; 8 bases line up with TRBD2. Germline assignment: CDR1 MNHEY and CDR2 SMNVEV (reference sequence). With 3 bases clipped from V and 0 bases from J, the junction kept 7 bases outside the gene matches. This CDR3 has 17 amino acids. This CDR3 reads CASSFPSGGSSYNEQFF. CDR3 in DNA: TGTGCCAGCAGTTTCCCCAGCGGGGGCTCCTCCTACAATGAGCAGTTCTTC.

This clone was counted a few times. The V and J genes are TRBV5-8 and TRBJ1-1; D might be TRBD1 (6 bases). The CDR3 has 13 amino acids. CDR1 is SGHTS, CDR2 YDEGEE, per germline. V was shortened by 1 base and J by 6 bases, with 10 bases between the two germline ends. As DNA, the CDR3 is TGTGCCAGCAGCTTGTACGAGGGGGCTGAAGCTTTCTTT. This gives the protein CASSLYEGAEAFF. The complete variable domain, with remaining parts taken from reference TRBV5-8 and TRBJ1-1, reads EAGVTQSPTHLIKTRGQQATLRCSPISGHTSVYWYQQALGLGLQFLLWYDEGEERNRGNFPPRFSGRQFPNYSSELNVNALELEDSALYLCASSLYEGAEAFFGQGTRLTVV.

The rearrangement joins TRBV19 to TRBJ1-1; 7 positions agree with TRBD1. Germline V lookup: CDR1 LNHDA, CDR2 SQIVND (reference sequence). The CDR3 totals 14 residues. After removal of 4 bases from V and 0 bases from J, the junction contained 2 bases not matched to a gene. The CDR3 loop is CASSRGQLNTEAFF. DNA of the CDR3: TGTGCCAGTAGTAGGGGACAGCTGAACACTGAAGCTTTCTTT.

Here the CDR3 reads CAWTERKGPYNEQFF. The CDR3 DNA sequence: TGTGCCTGGACCGAACGTAAGGGGCCCTACAATGAGCAGTTCTTC. The rearrangement joins TRBV30 to TRBJ2-1, with D perhaps matching TRBD1 (5 bases). CDR1 and CDR2 from the germline V gene are GTSNPN and SVGIG (reference sequence). The length of the CDR3 is 15 residues. The V end lost 4 bases, the J end lost 2 bases, and 15 bases lay between the germline ends.

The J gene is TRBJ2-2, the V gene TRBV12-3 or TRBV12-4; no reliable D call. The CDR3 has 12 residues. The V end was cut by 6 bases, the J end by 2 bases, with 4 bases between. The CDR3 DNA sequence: TGTGCCAGCAGCCAAAACACCGGGGAGCTGTTTTTT. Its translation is CASSQNTGELFF.

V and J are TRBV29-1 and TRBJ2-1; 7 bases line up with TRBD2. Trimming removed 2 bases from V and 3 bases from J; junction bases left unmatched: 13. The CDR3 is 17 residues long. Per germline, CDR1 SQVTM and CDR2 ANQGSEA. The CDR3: CSVEKGPLAVVYNEQFF. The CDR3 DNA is TGCAGCGTTGAAAAGGGGCCGCTAGCGGTAGTCTACAATGAGCAGTTCTTC.

CDR3 protein: CASSSYRGSQYF. Here the CDR3 DNA reads TGTGCCAGCAGCTCCTACAGGGGATCGCAGTACTTC. The rearrangement links TRBV7-2 to TRBJ2-7; 7 bases are shared with TRBD1. The CDR3 has 12 residues. V lost 4 bases to trimming and J lost 9 bases; unmatched junction nucleotides: 6. Germline loops: CDR1 SGHTA, CDR2 FQGNSA.

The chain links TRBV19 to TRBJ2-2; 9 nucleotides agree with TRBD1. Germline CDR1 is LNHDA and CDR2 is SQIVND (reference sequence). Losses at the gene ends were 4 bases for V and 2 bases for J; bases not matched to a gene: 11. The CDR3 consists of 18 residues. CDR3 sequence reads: CASSTTRTGDSNTGELFF. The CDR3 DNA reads TGTGCCAGTAGTACCACGAGGACAGGGGATTCTAACACCGGGGAGCTGTTTTTT.